This entry describes one TCR beta chain. What it binds is not known. It was with a sample-barcoded 5' primer and a J-beta primer mix that a second PCR of roughly 7 to 12 cycles was run. CDR3-containing paired-end reads numbered at least 2.5 million in each sample. One entry per CDR3 protein, called by TCRdb with MiXCR from the 5' RACE reads. The sample carries hundreds of thousands of distinct CDR3 sequences, around 52% recorded once. Germline V CDR1 and CDR2: ENHRY, SYGVKD. Trimming stripped 9 bases from V and 8 bases from J, with 14 bases between. The CDR3 consists of 13 residues. These data are taken from a study of blood T cells in healthy people across ages. Study in general: Capturing about one barcoded beta molecule per two T cells was achieved by template switching. Study conclusions and caveats: A strong correlation was found between TCR beta diversity and the percentage of naive T cells.

The genes are TRBV10-3 and TRBJ1-6; D remains unclear. The sequence was collected from a woman of 80 years or more in good health. The sample consisted of blood. CDR3 sequence (DNA): TGTGCCATTAAACCCGAAGTGGATTCACCCCTCCACTTT. The encoded protein is CAIKPEVDSPLHF.